A selection of T cell receptor beta chains follows, all from one sample in a study of identical twins. TCRdb re-called the 5' RACE reads with MiXCR, one entry per CDR3 protein. The repertoire holds 500,000 to 650,000 distinct CDR3 sequences, with approximately 20% as singletons. This sample also belongs to another study, concerning yellow fever vaccine responses in identical twins.

The sample was CD4+ T cells sorted from blood. The receptors shown here come from a woman aged 18-35 years in good health. CDR3s leave out the opening cysteine and the closing phenylalanine or tryptophan. Fields, in order: J gene, V gene, CDR3 length, CDR3 protein.

j_call: TRBJ2-2
v_call: TRBV2
cdr3_length: 13
cdr3_aa: ASSGSGGPTGELF

j_call: TRBJ2-5
v_call: TRBV7-9
cdr3_length: 12
cdr3_aa: ASSPQDTQETQY

j_call: TRBJ2-3
v_call: TRBV5-1
cdr3_length: 13
cdr3_aa: ASSLGAPSGDTQY

j_call: TRBJ2-1
v_call: TRBV5-1
cdr3_length: 12
cdr3_aa: ASQLALRYNEQF

j_call: TRBJ2-2
v_call: TRBV9
cdr3_length: 10
cdr3_aa: ASSIYTGELF

j_call: TRBJ2-3
v_call: TRBV18
cdr3_length: 14
cdr3_aa: ASSPGLADSTDTQY

j_call: TRBJ2-7
v_call: TRBV6-5
cdr3_length: 12
cdr3_aa: ASSFWTGSYEQY

j_call: TRBJ2-1
v_call: TRBV4-2
cdr3_length: 16
cdr3_aa: ASSQDLPAGGSYNEQF

j_call: TRBJ2-2
v_call: TRBV7-8
cdr3_length: 14
cdr3_aa: ASSLTRGANTGELF

j_call: TRBJ2-2
v_call: TRBV2
cdr3_length: 8
cdr3_aa: ASSAGELF

j_call: TRBJ1-1
v_call: TRBV5-1
cdr3_length: 13
cdr3_aa: ASSGGGGWNTEAF

j_call: TRBJ2-3
v_call: TRBV29-1
cdr3_length: 11
cdr3_aa: SVPGQGADTQY

j_call: TRBJ2-5
v_call: TRBV28
cdr3_length: 11
cdr3_aa: ASTRGFQETQY

j_call: TRBJ1-1
v_call: TRBV4-1
cdr3_length: 11
cdr3_aa: ASSQLRLSEAF

j_call: TRBJ1-1
v_call: TRBV5-1
cdr3_length: 13
cdr3_aa: ASSQGTGMNTEAF

j_call: TRBJ1-2
v_call: TRBV7-9
cdr3_length: 12
cdr3_aa: ASSLTAPNYGYT

j_call: TRBJ2-3
v_call: TRBV20-1
cdr3_length: 13
cdr3_aa: SASWSGGARDTQY

j_call: TRBJ1-1
v_call: TRBV5-1
cdr3_length: 13
cdr3_aa: ASSERTGGRTEAF

j_call: TRBJ2-3
v_call: TRBV7-2
cdr3_length: 13
cdr3_aa: ASSLVAGGRDTQY

j_call: TRBJ2-3
v_call: TRBV7-6
cdr3_length: 14
cdr3_aa: ASSLGSGTSTDTQY

j_call: TRBJ1-1
v_call: TRBV7-3
cdr3_length: 15
cdr3_aa: ASSLSTHGGRATEAF

j_call: TRBJ2-6
v_call: TRBV4-2
cdr3_length: 16
cdr3_aa: ASSQDLGVSSGANVLT

j_call: TRBJ1-1
v_call: TRBV7-9
cdr3_length: 12
cdr3_aa: ASSPRVVNTEAF

j_call: TRBJ2-7
v_call: TRBV7-2
cdr3_length: 14
cdr3_aa: ASSLVQGGSSYEQY

j_call: TRBJ2-2
v_call: TRBV10-2
cdr3_length: 10
cdr3_aa: ASTQGAGELF

j_call: TRBJ2-2
v_call: TRBV5-1
cdr3_length: 14
cdr3_aa: ASSFVTGGMSGELF

j_call: TRBJ2-4
v_call: TRBV28
cdr3_length: 11
cdr3_aa: ASRERGGNIQY

j_call: TRBJ2-4
v_call: TRBV12-3/TRBV12-4
cdr3_length: 15
cdr3_aa: ASSLAGGRGAKNIQY

j_call: TRBJ2-3
v_call: TRBV5-1
cdr3_length: 12
cdr3_aa: ASSEGLFTDTQY

j_call: TRBJ2-1
v_call: TRBV9
cdr3_length: 13
cdr3_aa: ASSVEGGGYNEQF

j_call: TRBJ2-1
v_call: TRBV29-1
cdr3_length: 14
cdr3_aa: SVFFIAATPRNEQF

j_call: TRBJ2-6
v_call: TRBV6-4
cdr3_length: 16
cdr3_aa: AFSLGAVVSAGANVLT

j_call: TRBJ2-1
v_call: TRBV12-3/TRBV12-4
cdr3_length: 11
cdr3_aa: ASSLSRAGEQF

j_call: TRBJ2-2
v_call: TRBV20-1
cdr3_length: 13
cdr3_aa: SARDAGGNTGELF

j_call: TRBJ1-1
v_call: TRBV15
cdr3_length: 14
cdr3_aa: ATSRDRSSRNTEAF

j_call: TRBJ1-2
v_call: TRBV6-5
cdr3_length: 10
cdr3_aa: ASFGQAYGYT

j_call: TRBJ1-5
v_call: TRBV27
cdr3_length: 13
cdr3_aa: ASRIGQGSNQPQH

j_call: TRBJ1-1
v_call: TRBV28
cdr3_length: 11
cdr3_aa: ASSPGAWTEAF

j_call: TRBJ2-1
v_call: TRBV7-8
cdr3_length: 14
cdr3_aa: ASSGRWVGPYNEQF

j_call: TRBJ2-5
v_call: TRBV5-1
cdr3_length: 11
cdr3_aa: ASSIRTGETQY

j_call: TRBJ2-6
v_call: TRBV12-3/TRBV12-4
cdr3_length: 13
cdr3_aa: ASSTHRAGANVLT

j_call: TRBJ2-3
v_call: TRBV20-1
cdr3_length: 14
cdr3_aa: SARVIAGGTTDTQY

j_call: TRBJ2-1
v_call: TRBV10-3
cdr3_length: 18
cdr3_aa: AISEPRNKAGTDSYNEQF

j_call: TRBJ2-1
v_call: TRBV28
cdr3_length: 14
cdr3_aa: ASSSLPRSSYNEQF

j_call: TRBJ2-5
v_call: TRBV10-3
cdr3_length: 12
cdr3_aa: AAARGQGKETQY

j_call: TRBJ2-1
v_call: TRBV10-3
cdr3_length: 14
cdr3_aa: AIRGTSGGAHNEQF

j_call: TRBJ2-2
v_call: TRBV10-3
cdr3_length: 13
cdr3_aa: AISSAGGRSGELF

j_call: TRBJ1-2
v_call: TRBV19
cdr3_length: 9
cdr3_aa: ASSTRYGYT

j_call: TRBJ2-3
v_call: TRBV5-6
cdr3_length: 13
cdr3_aa: ASSLDRWRTDTQY

j_call: TRBJ2-1
v_call: TRBV3-1
cdr3_length: 13
cdr3_aa: ASSLWTSGPAEQF

j_call: TRBJ2-5
v_call: TRBV12-3/TRBV12-4
cdr3_length: 13
cdr3_aa: ASSPFSGVKETQY

j_call: TRBJ2-2
v_call: TRBV12-3/TRBV12-4
cdr3_length: 13
cdr3_aa: ASKWGTVNTGELF

j_call: TRBJ1-6
v_call: TRBV7-2
cdr3_length: 12
cdr3_aa: ASSATGAGSPLH